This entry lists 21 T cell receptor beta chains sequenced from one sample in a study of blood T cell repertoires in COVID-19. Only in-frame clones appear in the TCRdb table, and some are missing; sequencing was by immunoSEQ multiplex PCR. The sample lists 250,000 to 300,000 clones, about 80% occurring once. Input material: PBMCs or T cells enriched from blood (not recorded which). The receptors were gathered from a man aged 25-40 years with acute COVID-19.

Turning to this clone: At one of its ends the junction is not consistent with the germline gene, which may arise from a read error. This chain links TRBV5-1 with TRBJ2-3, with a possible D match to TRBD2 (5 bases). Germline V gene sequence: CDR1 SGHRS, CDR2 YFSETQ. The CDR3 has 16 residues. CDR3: CASSPGSWEIADTQYF. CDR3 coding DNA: TGTGCCAGCAGCCCCGGCTCTTGGGAGATCGCAGATACGCAGTATTTT.

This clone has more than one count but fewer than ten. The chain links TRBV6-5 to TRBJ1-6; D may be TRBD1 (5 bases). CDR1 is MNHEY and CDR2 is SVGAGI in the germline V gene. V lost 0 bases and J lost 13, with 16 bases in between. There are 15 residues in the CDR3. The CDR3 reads CASSYSPAERGPLHF. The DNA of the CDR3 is TGTGCCAGCAGTTACTCGCCCGCAGAGCGGGGGCCCCTCCACTTT.

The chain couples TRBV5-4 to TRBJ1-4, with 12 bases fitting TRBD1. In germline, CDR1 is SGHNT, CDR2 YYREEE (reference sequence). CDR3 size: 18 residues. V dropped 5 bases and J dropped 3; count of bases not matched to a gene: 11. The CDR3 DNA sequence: TGTGCCAGCAGACAGAACTGGGACAGGGGGCTTTCTAATGAAAAACTGTTTTTT. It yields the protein CASRQNWDRGLSNEKLFF.

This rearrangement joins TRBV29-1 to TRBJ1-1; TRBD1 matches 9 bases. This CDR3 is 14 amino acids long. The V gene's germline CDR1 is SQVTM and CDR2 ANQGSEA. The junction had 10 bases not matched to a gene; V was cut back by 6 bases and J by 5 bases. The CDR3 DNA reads TGCAGCGTCACGCTACAGGGGGCACGAACTGAAGCTTTCTTT. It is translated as CSVTLQGARTEAFF.

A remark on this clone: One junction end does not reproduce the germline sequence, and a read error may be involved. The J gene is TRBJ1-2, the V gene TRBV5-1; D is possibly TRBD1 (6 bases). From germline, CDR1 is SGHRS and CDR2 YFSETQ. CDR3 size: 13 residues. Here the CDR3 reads CASSGEQGPLVTF. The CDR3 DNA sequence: TGTGCCAGCAGCGGAGAACAGGGCCCCCTGGTTACCTTC.

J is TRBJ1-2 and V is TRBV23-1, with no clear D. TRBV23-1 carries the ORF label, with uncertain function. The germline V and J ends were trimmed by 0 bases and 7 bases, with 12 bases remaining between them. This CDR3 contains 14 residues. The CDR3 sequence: CASSQSRLLRGYTF. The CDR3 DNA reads TGCGCCAGCAGTCAATCCCGTCTATTGCGTGGCTACACCTTC.

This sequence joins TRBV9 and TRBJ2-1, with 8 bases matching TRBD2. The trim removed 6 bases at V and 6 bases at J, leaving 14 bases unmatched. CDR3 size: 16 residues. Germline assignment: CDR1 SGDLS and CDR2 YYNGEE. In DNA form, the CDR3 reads TGTGCCAGCAACGGTCGGGCTACGGGAGGGAGCAATGAGCAGTTCTTC. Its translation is CASNGRATGGSNEQFF.

CDR3 nucleotides: TGTGCCAGCAGCGTAGAAGGGACAGGGGCGCCTGAAGCTTTCTTT. Residues: CASSVEGTGAPEAFF. The chain joins TRBV9 to TRBJ1-1; 10 nucleotides agree with TRBD1. Germline V CDR1 and CDR2: SGDLS, YYNGEE. This CDR3 comprises 15 residues. J was trimmed by 6 bases and V by 0 bases; bases with no gene match: 5. Based on the CDR3 plus reference TRBV9 and TRBJ1-1, the full variable domain is DSGVTQTPKHLITATGQRVTLRCSPRSGDLSVYWYQQSLDQGLQFLIQYYNGEERAKGNILERFSAQQFPDLHSELNLSSLELGDSALYFCASSVEGTGAPEAFFGQGTRLTVV.

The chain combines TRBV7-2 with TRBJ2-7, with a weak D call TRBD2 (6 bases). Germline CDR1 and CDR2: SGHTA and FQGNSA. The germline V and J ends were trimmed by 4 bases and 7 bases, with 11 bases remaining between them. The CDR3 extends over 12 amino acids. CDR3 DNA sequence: TGTGCCAGCAGCTGGAGGGATGGTGAGCAGTACGTC. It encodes CASSWRDGEQYV.

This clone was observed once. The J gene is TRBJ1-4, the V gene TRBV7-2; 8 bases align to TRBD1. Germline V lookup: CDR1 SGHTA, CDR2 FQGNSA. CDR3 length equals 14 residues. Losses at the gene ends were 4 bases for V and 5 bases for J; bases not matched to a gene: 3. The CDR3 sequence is CASSSRGLNEKLFF. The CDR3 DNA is TGTGCCAGCAGCTCCAGGGGGCTCAATGAAAAACTGTTTTTT.

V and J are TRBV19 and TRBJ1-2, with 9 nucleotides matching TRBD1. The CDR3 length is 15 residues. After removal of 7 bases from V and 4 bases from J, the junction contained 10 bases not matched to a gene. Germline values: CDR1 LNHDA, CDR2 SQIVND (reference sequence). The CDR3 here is CASTQSTGGGYGYTF. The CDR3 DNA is TGTGCCAGTACCCAATCGACAGGGGGAGGCTATGGCTACACCTTC.

This CDR3 is CASSRDRVSTGELFF. CDR3 DNA: TGTGCCAGCAGTAGGGACAGGGTTAGCACCGGGGAGCTGTTTTTT. The rearrangement uses TRBV5-5 and TRBJ2-2, with TRBD1 identical over 9 bases. This CDR3 region has 15 residues. Germline-derived CDR1 and CDR2 are SGHKS and YYEKEE (reference sequence). V was pared by 5 bases and J by 4 bases, with 6 bases of the junction left unmatched.

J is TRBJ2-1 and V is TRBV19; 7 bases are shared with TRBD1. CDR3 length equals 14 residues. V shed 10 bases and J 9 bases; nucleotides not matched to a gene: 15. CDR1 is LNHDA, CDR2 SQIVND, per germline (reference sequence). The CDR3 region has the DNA TGTGCCACCGGACAGGCAGGCCCGAGAGGTGAGCAGTTCTTC. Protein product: CATGQAGPRGEQFF.

CDR3 in DNA: TGCGCCAGCGGAGTTAGCGGGGGGTACAATGAGCAGTTCTTC. Its translation: CASGVSGGYNEQFF. This chain joins TRBV5-1 and TRBJ2-1, with 10 bases lining up with TRBD2. V shed 7 bases, J shed 4 bases, and the junction held 5 bases outside the gene matches. Germline CDR1 is SGHRS and CDR2 is YFSETQ. The CDR3 is 14 amino acids. The whole variable domain, remainder taken from reference TRBV5-1 and TRBJ2-1, is KAGVTQTPRYLIKTRGQQVTLSCSPISGHRSVSWYQQTPGQGLQFLFEYFSETQRNKGNFPGRFSGRQFSNSRSEMNVSTLELGDSALYLCASGVSGGYNEQFFGPGTRLTVL.

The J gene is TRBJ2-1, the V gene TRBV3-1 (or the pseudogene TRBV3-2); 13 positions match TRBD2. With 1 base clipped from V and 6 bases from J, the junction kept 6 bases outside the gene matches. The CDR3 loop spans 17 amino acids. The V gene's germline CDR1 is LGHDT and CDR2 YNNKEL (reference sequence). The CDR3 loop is CASSQVAGTSGVNEQFF. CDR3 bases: TGTGCCAGCAGCCAAGTCGCCGGGACTAGCGGGGTCAATGAGCAGTTCTTC.

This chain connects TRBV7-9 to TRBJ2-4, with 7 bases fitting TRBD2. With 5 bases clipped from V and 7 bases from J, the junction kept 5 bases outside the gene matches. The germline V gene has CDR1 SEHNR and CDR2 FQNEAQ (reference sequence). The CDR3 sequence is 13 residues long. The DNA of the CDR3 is TGTGCCAGCAGCGAGGGACTACGGAACATTCAGTACTTC. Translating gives CASSEGLRNIQYF.

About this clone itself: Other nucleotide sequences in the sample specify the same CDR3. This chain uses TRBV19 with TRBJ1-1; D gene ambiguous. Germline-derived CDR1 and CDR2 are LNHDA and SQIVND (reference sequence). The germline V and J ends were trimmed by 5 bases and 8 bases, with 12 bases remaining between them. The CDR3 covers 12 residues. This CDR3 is CASSARVTEAFF. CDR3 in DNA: TGTGCCAGTAGTGCAAGAGTGACAGAAGCTTTCTTT. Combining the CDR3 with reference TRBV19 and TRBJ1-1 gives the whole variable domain DGGITQSPKYLFRKEGQNVTLSCEQNLNHDAMYWYRQDPGQGLRLIYYSQIVNDFQKGDIAEGYSVSREKKESFPLTVTSAQKNPTAFYLCASSARVTEAFFGQGTRLTVV.

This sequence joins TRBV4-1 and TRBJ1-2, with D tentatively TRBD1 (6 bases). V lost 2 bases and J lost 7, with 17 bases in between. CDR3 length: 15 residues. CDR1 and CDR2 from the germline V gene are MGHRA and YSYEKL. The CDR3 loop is CASSQQTGFGAGYTF. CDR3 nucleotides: TGCGCCAGCAGCCAACAAACAGGGTTCGGGGCTGGCTACACCTTC.

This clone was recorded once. This CDR3 reads CASSPGRPVGIGYTF. The CDR3 bases are TGTGCCAGCTCACCTGGGAGGCCCGTCGGTATTGGCTACACCTTC. The chain uses TRBV18 and TRBJ1-2; D gene ambiguous. Deletions cut 3 bases from V and 7 bases from J, with 18 bases between. The germline CDR1 and CDR2 sequences are KGHSH and LQKENI. The CDR3 contains 15 residues.

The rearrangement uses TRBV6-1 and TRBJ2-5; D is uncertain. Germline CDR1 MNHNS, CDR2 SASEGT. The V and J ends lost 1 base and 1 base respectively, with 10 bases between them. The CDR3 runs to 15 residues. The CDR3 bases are TGTGCCAGCAGTGAAGTAGTGACACCCCAAGAGACCCAGTACTTC. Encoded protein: CASSEVVTPQETQYF.

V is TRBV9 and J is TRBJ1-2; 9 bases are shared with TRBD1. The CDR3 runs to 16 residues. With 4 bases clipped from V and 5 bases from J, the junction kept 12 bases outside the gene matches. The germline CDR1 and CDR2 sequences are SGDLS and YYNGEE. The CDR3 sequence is CASSPSGTGIRYGYTF. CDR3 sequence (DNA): TGTGCCAGCAGCCCTTCCGGGACAGGGATTAGGTATGGCTACACCTTC. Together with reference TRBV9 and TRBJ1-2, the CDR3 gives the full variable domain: DSGVTQTPKHLITATGQRVTLRCSPRSGDLSVYWYQQSLDQGLQFLIQYYNGEERAKGNILERFSAQQFPDLHSELNLSSLELGDSALYFCASSPSGTGIRYGYTFGSGTRLTVV.